These T cell receptor beta chains were read from a single sample in a study of OX40 agonist ivuxolimab in advanced cancers. Produced via immunoSEQ multiplex PCR; TCRdb's table is partial and in-frame only. The sample shows under 40,000 clones, around four fifths of them seen only once. Sample: CD4+ or CD8+ T cells sorted from blood, taken in a trial of the OX40 agonist ivuxolimab. All receptors derive from an adult with an advanced solid tumor such as melanoma, head and neck, liver or kidney cancer. The CDR3 runs from the conserved cysteine through the conserved F or W. The order of the fields is J gene, clone size, D gene, V gene, CDR3 protein, CDR3 DNA. D genes are given only for firm matches. Not every row has a clone size; where given, it reads once, few, many or a size class.

TRBJ1-1 | few | NA | TRBV20-1 | CSARVSEAFF | TGCAGTGCTAGGGTTTCCGAAGCTTTCTTT
TRBJ2-2 | NA | TRBD1 | TRBV6-4 | CASSDAGTAPGELFF | TGTGCCAGCAGTGACGCCGGGACAGCTCCCGGGGAGCTGTTTTTT
TRBJ2-1 | NA | NA | TRBV5-4 | CASSSGGSYNEQFF | TGTGCCAGCAGCTCCGGAGGGTCCTACAATGAGCAGTTCTTC
TRBJ2-7 | NA | NA | TRBV6-5 | CASSSPGSSYEQYF | TGTGCCAGCAGTTCCCCAGGATCCTCCTACGAGCAGTACTTC
TRBJ2-5 | NA | NA | TRBV9 | CASSVGTKAETQYF | TGTGCCAGCAGCGTGGGGACAAAGGCGGAGACCCAGTACTTC
TRBJ2-5 | NA | NA | TRBV20-1 | CSAWQETQYF | TGCAGTGCCTGGCAAGAGACCCAGTACTTC
TRBJ1-4 | few | NA | TRBV5-6 | CASSLGQYTGKLFF | TGTGCCAGCAGCTTGGGACAGTATACCGGGAAACTGTTTTTT
TRBJ1-6 | few | TRBD1 | TRBV27 | CASSLHTGGNSPLHF | TGTGCCAGCAGTTTACACACAGGGGGGAATTCACCCCTCCACTTT
TRBJ1-4 | once | NA | TRBV9 | CASSPREGWGEKLFF | TGTGCCAGCAGCCCCAGAGAAGGGTGGGGGGAAAAACTGTTTTTT
TRBJ2-2 | NA | TRBD2 | TRBV30 | CARNSGMDTGELFF | TGTGCCAGAAACAGCGGGATGGACACCGGGGAGCTGTTTTTT
TRBJ2-5 | NA | NA | TRBV18 | CASSPGAGRETQYF | TGTGCCAGCTCACCGGGGGCAGGCAGGGAGACCCAGTACTTC
TRBJ2-1 | NA | NA | TRBV9 | CASSAYMSSYNEQFF | TGTGCCAGCAGCGCCTACATGAGCTCCTACAATGAGCAGTTCTTC
TRBJ1-1 | NA | TRBD1 | TRBV6-9 | CASSGQGMAFF | TGTGCCAGCAGTGGACAGGGTATGGCTTTCTTT
TRBJ2-2 | NA | NA | TRBV6-5 | CASSYYRYTGELFF | TGTGCCAGCAGTTATTACCGGTACACCGGGGAGCTGTTTTTT
TRBJ1-6 | NA | NA | TRBV4-1 | CASGNEGDKGFWGTRGNSPLHF | TGCGCCAGCGGAAATGAAGGGGACAAAGGCTTTTGGGGCACGAGGGGTAATTCACCCCTCCACTTT
TRBJ2-7 | NA | NA | TRBV10-1 | CASSDGRGGSYEQYF | TGCGCCAGCAGTGACGGCAGGGGGGGCTCCTACGAGCAGTACTTC
TRBJ2-7 | NA | TRBD1 | TRBV6-1 | CASRTGAAVRYEQYF | TGTGCCAGTCGAACAGGGGCCGCAGTACGCTACGAGCAGTACTTC
TRBJ2-5 | NA | TRBD1 | TRBV4-1 | CASSQDPGQAETQYF | TGCGCCAGCAGCCAGGATCCGGGACAGGCAGAGACCCAGTACTTC
TRBJ1-2 | NA | NA | TRBV9 | CASSPTGRRGYTF | TGTGCCAGCAGCCCCACAGGGAGACGTGGCTACACCTTC
TRBJ1-1 | NA | NA | TRBV7-6 | CASSPGGRGGAFF | TGTGCCAGCAGCCCAGGAGGGCGTGGGGGAGCTTTCTTT
TRBJ2-5 | NA | NA | TRBV5-4 | CASSFRRPPMETQYF | TGTGCCAGCAGCTTTAGACGCCCGCCGATGGAGACCCAGTACTTC
TRBJ2-1 | NA | NA | TRBV6-1 | CASYSPYNEQFF | TGTGCCAGCTACAGTCCATACAATGAGCAGTTCTTC
TRBJ2-2 | NA | NA | TRBV2 | CASCVRWDTGELFF | TGTGCCAGCTGCGTGAGGTGGGACACCGGGGAGCTGTTTTTT
TRBJ1-2 | NA | NA | TRBV6-1 | CASSVSRAGGYTF | TGTGCCAGCAGTGTTAGCAGGGCGGGAGGCTACACCTTC
TRBJ1-1 | NA | TRBD1 | TRBV6-4 | CASRRTGMNTEAFF | TGTGCCAGCAGACGGACAGGGATGAACACTGAAGCTTTCTTT
TRBJ1-1 | NA | NA | TRBV2 | CARGGGGGTEAFF | TGTGCCAGGGGGGGCGGGGGAGGCACTGAAGCTTTCTTT
TRBJ2-3 | NA | TRBD2 | TRBV28 | CATGGLVATDTQYF | TGTGCCACCGGGGGACTAGTAGCCACAGATACGCAGTATTTT